Below are 6 T cell receptor beta chains sequenced from a single sample in a study of tumor and adjacent non-tumor tissue in lung cancer. The template was RNA from unsorted bulk tissue. Three rounds of nested PCR, following a modified ARM-PCR protocol, produced the TCRbeta library. TCRdb re-called the multiplex PCR reads through MiXCR, storing one row per CDR3 protein. The table has 100,000 to 150,000 distinct CDR3 sequences, approximately 66% seen once. Source material: lung tumor tissue. The receptor source for this set is a man aged 25 to 45 with non-small cell lung cancer.

To note about this clonotype: The junction differs from germline at one of its ends, possibly a read error. The V and J genes are TRBV4-3 and TRBJ2-7; D not certain. Per the germline V gene, CDR1 is LGHNA and CDR2 is YSLEER. The CDR3 consists of 14 residues. Written as DNA, the CDR3 is TGCGCAAGCAGCCAAGAGGATGGGCCCTACGAGCGGTACTTC. This gives the protein CASSQEDGPYERYF.

This clonotype came up once. One junction end does not reproduce the germline sequence, and a read error may be involved. The chain employs TRBV11-2 and TRBJ2-1; 9 nucleotides agree with TRBD2. CDR1 and CDR2 from the germline V gene are SGHAT and FQNNGV. The CDR3 has 15 amino acids. The DNA for the CDR3 is TGTGTCAGCAGCCCACTAGCGGGTAGCATAAATGAGCGGTTCTTC. Translated, it gives CVSSPLAGSINERFF.

This chain uses TRBV12-3 or TRBV12-4 with TRBJ1-4; tentatively, D is TRBD1 (5 bases). V dropped 9 bases and J dropped 2 bases, with 16 bases sitting between them. There are 15 residues in the CDR3. CDR3 region: CARSPRGFTNEKLFF. The CDR3 DNA sequence: TGTGCCAGGAGCCCGAGGGGTTTTACTAATGAAAAACTGTTTTTT.

In regard to this clonotype: A read error may account for a junction end that differs from germline. This sequence joins TRBV12-3 or TRBV12-4 and TRBJ1-1; the D gene is possibly TRBD1 (6 bases). This CDR3 region has 14 residues. The CDR3 nucleotides are TGTGTCAGCAGGGAGGGGGGGCGGAGCACTGAAGCTTTCTTT. This translates into CVSREGGRSTEAFF.

In regard to this clonotype: The junction departs from the called germline gene at one end, perhaps through a read error. The J gene is TRBJ1-2, the V gene TRBV6-1; D is uncertain. CDR3 size: 11 residues. Looked up from germline, CDR1 is MNHNS and CDR2 is SASEGT. The chain's CDR3 is CVSSRFDDYTF. CDR3 in DNA: TGTGTCAGCAGTCGATTTGATGACTACACCTTC.

The chain recombines TRBV11-2 with TRBJ2-7, with D uncertain. The germline V gene has CDR1 SGHAT and CDR2 FQNNGV. The V end lost 6 bases, the J end lost 1 base, and 13 bases lay between the germline ends. This CDR3 is built from 14 residues. The CDR3 DNA reads TGTGCCAGCAGAGGTACACGGCTTTCCTACGAGCAGTACTTC. This sequence encodes CASRGTRLSYEQYF.